These 8 T cell receptor beta chains came from one sample sequenced in a study of T cell responses to AZD1222 COVID-19 vaccine. The method was immunoSEQ multiplex PCR; TCRdb's version includes in-frame clones alone and lacks a portion of them. The table shows about 190,000 clones, with around 93% occurring only once. Sequencing was performed on peripheral blood, taken on day 0 of AZD1222 vaccination. Receptor source: an adult in good health.

The rearrangement links TRBV6-1 to TRBJ2-7; 10 nucleotides align to TRBD1. Germline V gives CDR1 MNHNS, CDR2 SASEGT. The CDR3 is made up of 17 amino acids. Trimming cost V 4 bases and J 6 bases; bases outside gene matches: 15. This chain's CDR3 is CASSAWDRGMDRGEQYF. In DNA form, the CDR3 reads TGTGCCAGCAGTGCCTGGGACAGGGGAATGGATAGGGGCGAGCAGTACTTC.

J is TRBJ2-1 and V is TRBV4-2, with 12 bases that match TRBD2. Trimming at V came to 1 base and at J to 8 bases, leaving 12 bases not matched to a gene. CDR1 LGHNA and CDR2 YNFKEQ come from the germline V gene. The CDR3 totals 18 residues. The CDR3 nucleotides read TGTGCCAGCAGCCAAGCCCCCTCTAGCGGGAGGGCCATCGATGAGCAGTTCTTC. This gives the protein CASSQAPSSGRAIDEQFF.

V and J are TRBV9 and TRBJ1-6; 9 nucleotides agree with TRBD1. The CDR3 has 15 residues. Germline V gives CDR1 SGDLS, CDR2 YYNGEE. V shed 4 bases, J shed 7 bases, and the junction held 6 bases outside the gene matches. The CDR3 loop is CASSPGTGRNSPLHF. The CDR3, as DNA: TGTGCCAGCAGCCCCGGGACAGGGCGGAATTCACCCCTCCACTTT.

The chain joins TRBV4-1 to TRBJ1-5; D is perhaps TRBD1 (5 bases). Germline V gene sequence: CDR1 MGHRA, CDR2 YSYEKL. The CDR3 is made up of 14 amino acids. V lost 1 base and J lost 4, with 8 bases in between. In nucleotides, the CDR3 is TGCGCCAGCAGCCAAGGGGCAGGGAATCAGCCCCAGCATTTT. Amino acids: CASSQGAGNQPQHF.

This clone showed up just once. This rearrangement joins TRBV25-1 to TRBJ2-2; D is tentatively TRBD1 or TRBD2 (6 bases each). Germline CDR1 and CDR2: MGHDK and SYGVNS. This CDR3 has 13 amino acids. With 4 bases removed from V and 6 bases from J, the gap between germline ends came to 9 bases. This CDR3 is CASSGRGAGELFF. CDR3 nucleotides: TGTGCCAGCAGTGGAAGGGGGGCCGGGGAGCTGTTTTTT.

V gene TRBV19 combines with J gene TRBJ1-5; 8 positions agree with TRBD1. The germline V gene encodes CDR1 LNHDA and CDR2 SQIVND (reference sequence). CDR3 size: 17 residues. V lost 5 bases to trimming and J lost 0 bases; unmatched junction nucleotides: 9. This CDR3 is CASSVRDRRYSNQPQHF. DNA of the CDR3: TGTGCCAGTAGTGTCCGGGACAGGCGTTATAGCAATCAGCCCCAGCATTTT.

The chain combines TRBV7-2 with TRBJ1-6; 7 bases match TRBD1. Germline-derived CDR1 and CDR2 are SGHTA and FQGNSA. This CDR3 spans 15 amino acids. The V and J ends lost 5 bases and 10 bases, in that order; junction bases with no gene match: 11. CDR3: CASSGAQGKLSPLHF. DNA for the CDR3: TGTGCCAGCAGCGGAGCACAGGGGAAGTTGTCACCCCTCCACTTT.

The gene calls are TRBV5-4 and TRBJ2-1, with D possibly being TRBD2 (6 bases). The CDR3 contains 18 residues. Trimming left V 3 bases short and J 9 bases short, with 28 bases between. Germline V lookup: CDR1 SGHNT, CDR2 YYREEE (reference sequence). CDR3 amino acids: CASSYPRAGAPGRGEQFF. As DNA, the CDR3 is TGTGCCAGCAGCTACCCCCGTGCCGGGGCTCCCGGGCGGGGTGAGCAGTTCTTC.